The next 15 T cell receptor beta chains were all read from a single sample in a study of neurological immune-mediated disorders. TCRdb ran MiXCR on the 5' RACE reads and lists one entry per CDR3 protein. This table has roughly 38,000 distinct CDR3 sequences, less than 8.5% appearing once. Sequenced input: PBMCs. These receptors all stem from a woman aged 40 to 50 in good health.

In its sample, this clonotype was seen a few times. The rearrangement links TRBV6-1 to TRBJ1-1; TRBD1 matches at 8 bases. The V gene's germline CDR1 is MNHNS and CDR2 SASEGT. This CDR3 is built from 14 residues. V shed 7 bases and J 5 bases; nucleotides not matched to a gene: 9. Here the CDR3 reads CASTMGQAVTEAFF. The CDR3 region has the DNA TGTGCCAGCACAATGGGACAGGCGGTGACTGAAGCTTTCTTT.

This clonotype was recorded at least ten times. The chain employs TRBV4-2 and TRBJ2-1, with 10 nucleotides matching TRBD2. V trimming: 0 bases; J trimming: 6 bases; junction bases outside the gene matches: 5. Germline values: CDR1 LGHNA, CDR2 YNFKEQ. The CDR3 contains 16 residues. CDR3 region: CASSQDTASGGNEQFF. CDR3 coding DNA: TGTGCCAGCAGCCAAGATACGGCTAGCGGGGGCAATGAGCAGTTCTTC.

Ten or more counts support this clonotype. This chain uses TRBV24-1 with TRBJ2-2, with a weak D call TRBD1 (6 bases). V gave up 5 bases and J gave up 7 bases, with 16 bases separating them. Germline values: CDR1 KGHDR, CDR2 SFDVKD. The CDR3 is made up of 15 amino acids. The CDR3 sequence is CATSGRGISGGELFF. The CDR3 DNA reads TGTGCCACCAGTGGCAGGGGAATTTCTGGCGGGGAGCTGTTTTTT.

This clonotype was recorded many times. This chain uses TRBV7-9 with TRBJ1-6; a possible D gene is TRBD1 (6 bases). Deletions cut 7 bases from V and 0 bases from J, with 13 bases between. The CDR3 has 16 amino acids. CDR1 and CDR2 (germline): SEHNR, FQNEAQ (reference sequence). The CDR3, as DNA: TGTGCCAGCACGGACAGCCCAAGCTCCTATAATTCACCCCTCCACTTT. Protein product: CASTDSPSSYNSPLHF.

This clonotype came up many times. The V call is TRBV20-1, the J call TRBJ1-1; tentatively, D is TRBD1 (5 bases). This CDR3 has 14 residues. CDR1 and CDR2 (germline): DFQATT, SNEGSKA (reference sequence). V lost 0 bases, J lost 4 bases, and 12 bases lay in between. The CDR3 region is CSARDLQGATEAFF. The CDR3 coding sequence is TGCAGTGCTAGAGATCTCCAAGGGGCCACTGAAGCTTTCTTT.

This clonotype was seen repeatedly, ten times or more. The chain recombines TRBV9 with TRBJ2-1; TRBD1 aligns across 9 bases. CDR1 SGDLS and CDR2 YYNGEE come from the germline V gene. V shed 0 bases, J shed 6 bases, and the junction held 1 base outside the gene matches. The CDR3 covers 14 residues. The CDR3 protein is CASSVAGQGNEQFF. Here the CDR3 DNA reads TGTGCCAGCAGCGTAGCGGGACAGGGCAATGAGCAGTTCTTC.

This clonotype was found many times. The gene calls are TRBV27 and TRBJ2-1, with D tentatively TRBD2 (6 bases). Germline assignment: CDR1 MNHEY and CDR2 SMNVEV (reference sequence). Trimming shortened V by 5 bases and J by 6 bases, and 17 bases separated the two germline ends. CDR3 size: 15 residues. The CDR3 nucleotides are TGTGCCAGCAGTCCCCGGGCCACTAGCCTCAATGAGCAGTTCTTC. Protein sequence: CASSPRATSLNEQFF.

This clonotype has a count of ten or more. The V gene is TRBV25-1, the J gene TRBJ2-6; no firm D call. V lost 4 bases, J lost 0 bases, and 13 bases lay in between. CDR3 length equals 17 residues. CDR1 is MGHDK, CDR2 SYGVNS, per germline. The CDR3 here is CASSGSGGVSGANVLTF. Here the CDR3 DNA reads TGTGCCAGCAGTGGGTCGGGTGGAGTCTCTGGGGCCAACGTCCTGACTTTC.

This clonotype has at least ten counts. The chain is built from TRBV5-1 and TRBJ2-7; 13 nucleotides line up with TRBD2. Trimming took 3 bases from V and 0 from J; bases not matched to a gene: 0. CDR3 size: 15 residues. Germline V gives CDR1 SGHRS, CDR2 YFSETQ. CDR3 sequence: CASSWTSGSSYEQYF. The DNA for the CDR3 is TGCGCCAGCAGCTGGACTAGCGGGAGCTCCTACGAGCAGTACTTC. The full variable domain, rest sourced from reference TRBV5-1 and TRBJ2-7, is KAGVTQTPRYLIKTRGQQVTLSCSPISGHRSVSWYQQTPGQGLQFLFEYFSETQRNKGNFPGRFSGRQFSNSRSEMNVSTLELGDSALYLCASSWTSGSSYEQYFGPGTRLTVT.

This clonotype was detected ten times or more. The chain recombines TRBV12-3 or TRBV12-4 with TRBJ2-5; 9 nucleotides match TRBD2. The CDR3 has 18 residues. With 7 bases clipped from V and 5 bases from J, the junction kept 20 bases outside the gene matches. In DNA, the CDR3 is TGTGCCAGCACCTCCCCTCAGGGTAGCGGGGGACCCCAGGAGACCCAGTACTTC. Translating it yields CASTSPQGSGGPQETQYF.

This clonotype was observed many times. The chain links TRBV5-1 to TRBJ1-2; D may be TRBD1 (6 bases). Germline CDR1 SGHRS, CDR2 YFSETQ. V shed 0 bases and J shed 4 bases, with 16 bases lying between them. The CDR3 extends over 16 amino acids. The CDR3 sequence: CASSLETGSGGYGYTF. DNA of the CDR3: TGCGCCAGCAGCTTGGAAACAGGGTCTGGGGGCTATGGCTACACCTTC.

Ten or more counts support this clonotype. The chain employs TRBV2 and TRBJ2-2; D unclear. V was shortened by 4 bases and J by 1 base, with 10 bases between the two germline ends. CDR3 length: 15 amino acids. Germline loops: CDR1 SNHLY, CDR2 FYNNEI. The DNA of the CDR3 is TGTGCCAGCAGTGTGGAAGGGATGAACACCGGGGAGCTGTTTTTT. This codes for CASSVEGMNTGELFF.

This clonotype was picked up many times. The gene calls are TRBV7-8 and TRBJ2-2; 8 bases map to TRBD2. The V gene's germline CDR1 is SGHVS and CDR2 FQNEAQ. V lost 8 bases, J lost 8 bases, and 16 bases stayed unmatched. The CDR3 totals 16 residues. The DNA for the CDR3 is TGTGCCAGCCAATCCGTCAGCGGGGGAGGCTCGGGGGAGCTGTTTTTT. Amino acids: CASQSVSGGGSGELFF. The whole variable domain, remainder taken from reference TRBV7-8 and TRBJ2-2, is GAGVSQSPRYKVAKRGQDVALRCDPISGHVSLFWYQQALGQGPEFLTYFQNEAQLDKSGLPSDRFFAERPEGSVSTLKIQRTQQEDSAVYLCASQSVSGGGSGELFFGEGSRLTVL.

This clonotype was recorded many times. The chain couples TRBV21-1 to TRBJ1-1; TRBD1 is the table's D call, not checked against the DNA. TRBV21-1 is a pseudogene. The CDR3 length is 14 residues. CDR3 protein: CASSSTGLGSEAFF. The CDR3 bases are TGTGCCAGCAGCAGCACAGGGTTAGGTTCTGAAGCTTTCTTT.

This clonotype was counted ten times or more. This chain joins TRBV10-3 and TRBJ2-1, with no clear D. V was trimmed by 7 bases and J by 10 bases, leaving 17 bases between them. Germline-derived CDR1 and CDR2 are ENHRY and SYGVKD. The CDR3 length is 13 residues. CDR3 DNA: TGTGCCATCACCCCCGGCACTAAGTGGGAGCAGTTCTTC. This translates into CAITPGTKWEQFF.